This T cell receptor (beta chain) was captured by sequencing in a study of human T cells and chemical hapten exposure. Time point here: pre-sensitization, week 0. Treatment defined: therapeutic diphenylcyclopropenone sensitization with weekly scalp DPC. This clonotype was recorded many times. CDR1 is MDHEN and CDR2 is SYDVKM in the germline V gene. The CDR3 length is 14 residues. J gave up 5 bases and V 2 bases, and 5 bases lay outside the gene matches. TCRdb reprocessed the RACE reads with MiXCR, giving one entry per CDR3 protein. This table holds about 51,000 distinct CDR3 sequences, 9.4% found once.

Specimen: whole blood, collected in connection with sensitization to the hapten diphenylcyclopropenone (DPC). This clonotype was sampled from a woman between 35 and 50 years old with alopecia areata. Some clones in this sample may be carry-over from other donors' samples. The chain joins TRBV28 to TRBJ2-7, with TRBD2 identical over 8 bases. The CDR3 region is CASSLPRGVNEQYF. DNA for the CDR3: TGTGCCAGCAGTTTACCGCGGGGGGTGAACGAGCAGTACTTC.